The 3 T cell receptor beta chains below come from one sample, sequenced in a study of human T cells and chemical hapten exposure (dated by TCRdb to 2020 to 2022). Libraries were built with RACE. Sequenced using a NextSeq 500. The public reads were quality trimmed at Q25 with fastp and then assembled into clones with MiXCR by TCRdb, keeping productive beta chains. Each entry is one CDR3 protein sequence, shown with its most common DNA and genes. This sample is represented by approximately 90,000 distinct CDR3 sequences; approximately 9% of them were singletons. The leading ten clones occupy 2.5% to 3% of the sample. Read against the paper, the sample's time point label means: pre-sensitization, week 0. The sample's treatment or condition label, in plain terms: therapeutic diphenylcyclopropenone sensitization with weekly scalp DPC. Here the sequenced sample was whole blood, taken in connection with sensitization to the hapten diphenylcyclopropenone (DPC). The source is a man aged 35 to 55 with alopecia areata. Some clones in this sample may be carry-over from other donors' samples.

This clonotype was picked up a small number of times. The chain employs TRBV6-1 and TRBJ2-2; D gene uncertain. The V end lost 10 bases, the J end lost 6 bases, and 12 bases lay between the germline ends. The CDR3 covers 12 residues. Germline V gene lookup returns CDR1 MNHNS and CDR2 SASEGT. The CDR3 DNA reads TGTGCCACCAACTTAGTGTCCGGGGAGCTGTTTTTT. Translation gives CATNLVSGELFF.

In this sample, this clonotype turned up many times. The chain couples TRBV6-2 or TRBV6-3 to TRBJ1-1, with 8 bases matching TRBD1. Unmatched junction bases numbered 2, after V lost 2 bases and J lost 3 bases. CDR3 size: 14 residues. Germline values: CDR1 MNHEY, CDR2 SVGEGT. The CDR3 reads CASSYRDRYTEAFF. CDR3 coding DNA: TGTGCCAGCAGTTACCGGGACAGGTACACTGAAGCTTTCTTT.

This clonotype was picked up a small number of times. In DNA form, the CDR3 reads TGCAGTGCTAGACGATCTAGCGGGAGTAGAGATACGCAGTATTTT. Protein: CSARRSSGSRDTQYF. The chain links TRBV20-1 to TRBJ2-3; 10 positions match TRBD2. CDR3 size: 15 residues. Germline V lookup: CDR1 DFQATT, CDR2 SNEGSKA (reference sequence). V dropped 2 bases and J dropped 5; count of bases not matched to a gene: 7.